A single sample is the source of the 17 T cell receptor beta chains below, sequenced in a study of blood T cell repertoires in COVID-19. Repertoires were generated with immunoSEQ multiplex PCR, while TCRdb's copy carries only in-frame clones and drops some. Here the sample spans 150,000 to 200,000 clones, 70% to 85% being singletons. The sequencing sample was made of PBMCs or T cells enriched from blood (not recorded which). These receptors were taken from a man aged 45-60 years who had recovered from COVID-19.

This clone was counted a single time. This chain links TRBV6-2 or TRBV6-3 with TRBJ2-3, with 7 bases identical to TRBD2. V lost 0 bases to trimming and J lost 2 bases; unmatched junction nucleotides: 8. Germline-derived CDR1 and CDR2 are MNHEY and SVGEGT. The CDR3 has 17 residues. CDR3: CASSYSRLAPSTDTQYF. CDR3 in DNA: TGTGCCAGCAGTTACTCGAGACTAGCCCCCTCCACAGATACGCAGTATTTT.

The rearrangement uses TRBV19 and TRBJ2-7; D ambiguous. Germline CDR1 is LNHDA and CDR2 is SQIVND (reference sequence). The V end was cut by 9 bases, the J end by 5 bases, with 8 bases between. The CDR3 is 10 residues long. CDR3 region: CASSYNEQYF. The DNA for the CDR3 is TGTGCCAGCTCTTACAACGAGCAGTACTTC.

The rearrangement joins TRBV7-9 to TRBJ2-7, with D perhaps matching TRBD1 (6 bases). The ends were cut back, 5 bases at V and 2 bases at J, with 10 bases in the middle. CDR1 and CDR2 (germline): SEHNR, FQNEAQ (reference sequence). This CDR3 comprises 13 residues. The CDR3 DNA follows: TGTGCCAGCAGCCGGACAGTCCCCTACGAGCAGTACTTC. Translation gives CASSRTVPYEQYF.

Comments on this clone: The sample holds other DNA sequences that translate to the same CDR3. The chain is built from TRBV19 and TRBJ1-5; D unresolved. This CDR3 contains 12 residues. V gave up 5 bases and J gave up 4 bases, with 6 bases separating them. Germline-derived CDR1 and CDR2 are LNHDA and SQIVND (reference sequence). The CDR3 reads CASSSGNQPQHF. Here the CDR3 DNA reads TGTGCCAGTAGTTCAGGAAATCAGCCCCAGCATTTT. Looking up the rest from reference TRBV19 and TRBJ1-5 gives the full variable domain: DGGITQSPKYLFRKEGQNVTLSCEQNLNHDAMYWYRQDPGQGLRLIYYSQIVNDFQKGDIAEGYSVSREKKESFPLTVTSAQKNPTAFYLCASSSGNQPQHFGDGTRLSIL.

The chain has TRBV14 and TRBJ1-2; unclear D gene. V was shortened by 4 bases and J by 8 bases, with 14 bases between the two germline ends. This CDR3 is built from 13 residues. Germline lookup yields CDR1 SGHDN and CDR2 FVKESK. The CDR3: CASSLPVGGGYTF. The CDR3 DNA sequence: TGTGCCAGCAGCCTTCCTGTTGGCGGCGGCTACACCTTC.

There are a few counts of this clone. This chain joins TRBV6-5 and TRBJ2-6; 10 bases agree with TRBD1. This CDR3 comprises 15 residues. Per the germline V gene, CDR1 is MNHEY and CDR2 is SVGAGI. V shed 10 bases and J 1 base; nucleotides not matched to a gene: 4. The CDR3 region has the DNA TGTGCCACTGTGGACAGGGGGTCTGGGGCCAACGTCCTGACTTTC. Residues: CATVDRGSGANVLTF.

This chain uses TRBV29-1 with TRBJ2-7; D perhaps matches TRBD2 (6 bases). The CDR3 has 11 amino acids. From germline, CDR1 is SQVTM and CDR2 ANQGSEA. Trimming pared 4 bases from V and 6 bases from J, leaving 10 bases between. The CDR3 protein is CSVGGGVEQYF. The CDR3 nucleotides read TGCAGCGTTGGTGGCGGGGTCGAGCAGTACTTC.

The gene calls are TRBV19 and TRBJ1-3, with TRBD1 as a possible D gene (6 bases). Trimming took off 4 bases at V and 2 bases at J, with 12 bases between the two ends. CDR1 and CDR2 from the germline V gene are LNHDA and SQIVND (reference sequence). The CDR3 sequence is 15 residues long. The CDR3 DNA reads as TGTGCCAGTAGTACGTACAGGGTAACTGGAAACACCATATATTTT. Protein product: CASSTYRVTGNTIYF.

The chain links TRBV2 to TRBJ1-6; 10 bases agree with TRBD1. CDR1 and CDR2 (germline): SNHLY, FYNNEI. The CDR3 spans 15 residues. V lost 7 bases, J lost 10 bases, and 10 bases stayed unmatched. The CDR3 region has the DNA TGTGCCAGCAACTTAGGGGACAGGGGAGGATCACCCCTCCACTTT. Its translation is CASNLGDRGGSPLHF.

V is TRBV4-1 and J is TRBJ1-4; 9 nucleotides agree with TRBD1. The CDR3 totals 16 residues. Unmatched junction bases numbered 4, after V lost 2 bases and J lost 3 bases. CDR1 and CDR2 from the germline V gene are MGHRA and YSYEKL. Here the CDR3 DNA reads TGCGCCAGCAGCCAACCGACAGGGGGGCCTAATGAAAAACTGTTTTTT. Protein: CASSQPTGGPNEKLFF.

The chain links TRBV5-1 to TRBJ1-6; the D gene is possibly TRBD1 (5 bases). V gave up 0 bases and J gave up 7 bases, with 17 bases separating them. The length of the CDR3 is 17 residues. Germline lookup yields CDR1 SGHRS and CDR2 YFSETQ. Here the CDR3 DNA reads TGCGCCAGCAGCTTGGACTGGGGCCTTGGGCCGAATTCACCCCTCCACTTT. Translating gives CASSLDWGLGPNSPLHF. Drawing the rest from reference TRBV5-1 and TRBJ1-6, the complete variable domain is KAGVTQTPRYLIKTRGQQVTLSCSPISGHRSVSWYQQTPGQGLQFLFEYFSETQRNKGNFPGRFSGRQFSNSRSEMNVSTLELGDSALYLCASSLDWGLGPNSPLHFGNGTRLTVT.

J is TRBJ1-3 and V is TRBV29-1; D uncertain. The CDR3 totals 14 residues. Trimming took off 5 bases at V and 0 bases at J, with 11 bases between the two ends. Germline CDR1 and CDR2: SQVTM and ANQGSEA. CDR3 DNA: TGCAGCGTTAGCGGGAGGCTCTCTGGAAACACCATATATTTT. Protein: CSVSGRLSGNTIYF.

The gene calls are TRBV21-1 and TRBJ2-7; TRBD2 is taken as the D call from the table, unchecked against the DNA. TRBV21-1 is termed a pseudogene. The CDR3 length is 15 residues. The CDR3 coding sequence is TGTGCCAGCAGCAAATTGGGGGGACCGCACAAGGAGCAGTACTTC. Translating it yields CASSKLGGPHKEQYF.

Relative to its sample, this clone is medium-sized. The chain couples TRBV2 to TRBJ1-1; D remains ambiguous. This CDR3 is 12 amino acids long. Trimming removed 7 bases at V and 4 bases at J, with 10 bases between. Looked up from germline, CDR1 is SNHLY and CDR2 is FYNNEI. DNA for the CDR3: TGTGCCAGCAAGTCCGGCGGCACTGAAGCTTTCTTT. The encoded protein is CASKSGGTEAFF.

This clone came up a few times. The chain joins TRBV6-6 to TRBJ1-2; TRBD1 agrees at 11 bases. CDR3 size: 17 residues. Germline V gene data show CDR1 as MNHNY and CDR2 as SVGAGI (reference sequence). V lost 5 bases to trimming and J lost 1 base; unmatched junction nucleotides: 9. CDR3 residues: CASSPGTGGHLNYGYTF. Here the CDR3 DNA reads TGTGCCAGCAGTCCCGGGACAGGGGGACACCTTAACTATGGCTACACCTTC.

J is TRBJ1-5 and V is TRBV6-5; no definite D call. The germline V and J ends were trimmed by 6 bases and 5 bases, with 8 bases remaining between them. This CDR3 contains 12 residues. The germline CDR1 and CDR2 sequences are MNHEY and SVGAGI. In DNA form, the CDR3 reads TGTGCCAGCAGCTTACAAGATCAGCCCCAGCATTTT. Its translation is CASSLQDQPQHF.

This clone was recorded once. This chain uses TRBV21-1 with TRBJ1-5; TRBD1 reflects the table's D call only, with no check against the DNA. TRBV21-1 is deemed a pseudogene. CDR3 length: 17 residues. The CDR3 nucleotides are TGTGCCAGCAGCAAAAGGAGGGACAGGAGGGGCGGCCAGCCCCAGCATTTT. Residues: CASSKRRDRRGGQPQHF.